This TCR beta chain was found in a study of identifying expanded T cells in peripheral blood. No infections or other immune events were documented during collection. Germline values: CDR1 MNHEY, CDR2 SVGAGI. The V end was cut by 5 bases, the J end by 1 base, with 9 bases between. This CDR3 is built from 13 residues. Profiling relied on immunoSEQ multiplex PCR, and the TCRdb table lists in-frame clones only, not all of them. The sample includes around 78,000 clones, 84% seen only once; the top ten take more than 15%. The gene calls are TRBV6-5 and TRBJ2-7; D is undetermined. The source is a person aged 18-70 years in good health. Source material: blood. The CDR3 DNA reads TGTGCCAGCAGTGTGGGGATTTCCTACGAGCAGTACTTC. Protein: CASSVGISYEQYF.